The sample holds one count of the clone carrying this T cell receptor (beta chain). Time point denoted: recipient sample about 28 days before transplant, after cytoreduction. This entry belongs to a study of T cell clonotyping in hematopoietic cell transplantation. Overall study context: Recipients' pretransplant samples followed cytoreduction.

Sequenced by immunoSEQ multiplex PCR; TCRdb stores in-frame clones only, minus some. The repertoire holds tens of thousands of clones, 60% to 80% seen once, with 5% to 6.5% in the top ten. The TCR originated in a man aged 50-59 years with myelodysplastic syndrome. Some clones in this sample may be carry-over from other donors' samples. The material was peripheral blood mononuclear cells, obtained before stem cell transplant.

The CDR3 is CASSPGPTSYNEQFF. The CDR3 DNA sequence: TGTGCCAGTAGTCCGGGGCCGACCTCCTACAATGAGCAGTTCTTC. The chain joins TRBV19 to TRBJ2-1; D tentatively fits TRBD1 or TRBD2 (5 bases each). Per the germline V gene, CDR1 is LNHDA and CDR2 is SQIVND (reference sequence). V was shortened by 5 bases and J by 0 bases, with 11 bases between the two germline ends. The CDR3 contains 15 residues.